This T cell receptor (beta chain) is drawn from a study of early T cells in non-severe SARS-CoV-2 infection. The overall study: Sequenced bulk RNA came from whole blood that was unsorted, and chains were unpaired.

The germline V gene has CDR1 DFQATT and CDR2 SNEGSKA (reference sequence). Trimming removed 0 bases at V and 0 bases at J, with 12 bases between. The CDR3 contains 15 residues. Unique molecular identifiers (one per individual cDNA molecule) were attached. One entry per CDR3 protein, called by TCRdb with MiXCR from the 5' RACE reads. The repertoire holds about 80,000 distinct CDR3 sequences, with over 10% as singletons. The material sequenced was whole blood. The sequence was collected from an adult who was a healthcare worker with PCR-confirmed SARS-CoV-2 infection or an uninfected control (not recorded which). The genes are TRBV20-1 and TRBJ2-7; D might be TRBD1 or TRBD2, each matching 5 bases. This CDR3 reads CSARDRGRLSYEQYF. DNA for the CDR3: TGCAGTGCTAGAGATCGGGGCAGGCTCTCCTACGAGCAGTACTTC.